This TCR beta chain was profiled in a study of T cell changes during pregnancy in multiple sclerosis. V shed 3 bases and J 4 bases; nucleotides not matched to a gene: 6. This CDR3 comprises 14 residues. From germline, CDR1 is SGHNT and CDR2 YYREEE (reference sequence). Measured with immunoSEQ multiplex PCR; TCRdb has only the in-frame clones, and not every one. Of around 57,000 clones listed, 85% to 90% were seen once; the top ten hold almost 0.9%. The receptor comes from a female donor in good health, enrolled as a control in a pregnancy study. The chain joins TRBV5-4 to TRBJ1-1, with TRBD1 matching 7 bases. Specimen: peripheral blood, collected in the first trimester of pregnancy. The CDR3 loop is CASSYQGVGTEAFF. CDR3 bases: TGTGCCAGCAGCTACCAGGGGGTTGGCACTGAAGCTTTCTTT.